This is a list of T cell receptor beta chains from one sample in a study of a mutant IDH1 vaccine in newly diagnosed glioma. Clones were read by immunoSEQ multiplex PCR, and TCRdb kept only the in-frame ones, dropping some. The table includes 85,000 to 100,000 clones, around four fifths detected once. Here the sequenced sample was PBMCs, taken from a glioma patient treated with radiotherapy, temozolomide or both. These TCRs come from a woman between 50 and 59 years old with glioma. Both conserved end residues are part of each CDR3. A D gene is named only where the DNA matches it firmly. Only part of the rows carry a size: once, few, many, or a class if the clone is expanded.

J gene: TRBJ2-4; V gene: TRBV18; clone size: .; D gene: .; CDR3 protein: CASSPPGDGKNIQYF; CDR3 DNA: TGTGCCAGCTCACCACCGGGAGACGGAAAAAACATTCAGTACTTC
J gene: TRBJ1-3; V gene: TRBV6-5; clone size: .; D gene: .; CDR3 protein: CASSYSSSGNTIYF; CDR3 DNA: TGTGCCAGCAGTTACTCCTCCTCTGGAAACACCATATATTTT
J gene: TRBJ2-7; V gene: TRBV19; clone size: .; D gene: TRBD1; CDR3 protein: CASSPGQETLRQYF; CDR3 DNA: TGTGCCAGTAGTCCGGGACAGGAGACCCTAAGGCAGTACTTC
J gene: TRBJ1-5; V gene: TRBV7-9; clone size: .; D gene: .; CDR3 protein: CASSFEGSNQPQHF; CDR3 DNA: TGTGCCAGCAGCTTTGAAGGGAGCAATCAGCCCCAGCATTTT
J gene: TRBJ2-6; V gene: TRBV6-5; clone size: .; D gene: .; CDR3 protein: CASSYSLGYGANVLTF; CDR3 DNA: TGTGCCAGCAGTTACTCGCTGGGGTATGGGGCCAACGTCCTGACTTTC
J gene: TRBJ1-6; V gene: TRBV19; clone size: .; D gene: .; CDR3 protein: CASNGPSSYNSPLHF; CDR3 DNA: TGTGCCAGTAACGGGCCGAGCTCCTATAATTCACCCCTCCACTTT
J gene: TRBJ1-1; V gene: TRBV28; clone size: few; D gene: .; CDR3 protein: CASSPGQLGNTEAFF; CDR3 DNA: TGTGCCAGCAGTCCGGGACAATTGGGGAACACTGAAGCTTTCTTT
J gene: TRBJ2-5; V gene: TRBV6-1; clone size: .; D gene: TRBD2; CDR3 protein: CASSVAGGFETQYF; CDR3 DNA: TGTGCCAGCAGTGTAGCGGGGGGGTTCGAGACCCAGTACTTC
J gene: TRBJ1-5; V gene: TRBV4-3; clone size: .; D gene: .; CDR3 protein: CASSQEASTHQPQHF; CDR3 DNA: TGCGCCAGCAGCCAAGAGGCCAGCACTCATCAGCCCCAGCATTTT
J gene: TRBJ2-5; V gene: TRBV6-1; clone size: .; D gene: .; CDR3 protein: CASTLKGGRSETQYF; CDR3 DNA: TGTGCCAGCACCCTGAAGGGGGGGCGGTCAGAGACCCAGTACTTC
J gene: TRBJ2-2; V gene: TRBV5-1; clone size: .; D gene: .; CDR3 protein: CASSLNGELFF; CDR3 DNA: TGCGCCAGCAGCTTGAATGGGGAGCTGTTTTTT
J gene: TRBJ2-2; V gene: TRBV19; clone size: .; D gene: .; CDR3 protein: CASSKISNTGELFF; CDR3 DNA: TGTGCCAGTAGTAAAATCTCGAACACCGGGGAGCTGTTTTTT
J gene: TRBJ1-2; V gene: TRBV30; clone size: .; D gene: TRBD1; CDR3 protein: CAWSGQGRGYTF; CDR3 DNA: TGTGCCTGGAGTGGACAGGGAAGAGGCTACACCTTC
J gene: TRBJ2-5; V gene: TRBV30; clone size: .; D gene: .; CDR3 protein: CAWSQETQYF; CDR3 DNA: TGTGCCTGGAGTCAAGAGACCCAGTACTTC
J gene: TRBJ1-1; V gene: TRBV5-1; clone size: .; D gene: TRBD1; CDR3 protein: CASSIRTGVMNTEAFF; CDR3 DNA: TGCGCCAGCAGCATCCGGACAGGAGTCATGAACACTGAAGCTTTCTTT
J gene: TRBJ2-7; V gene: TRBV4-1; clone size: .; D gene: .; CDR3 protein: CASSPTPVGRAEQYF; CDR3 DNA: TGCGCCAGCAGCCCTACCCCTGTTGGGCGGGCCGAGCAGTACTTC
J gene: TRBJ2-7; V gene: TRBV7-3; clone size: .; D gene: .; CDR3 protein: CASSRPGDEQYF; CDR3 DNA: TGTGCCAGCAGCCGCCCGGGCGACGAGCAGTACTTC
J gene: TRBJ1-1; V gene: TRBV6-1; clone size: .; D gene: .; CDR3 protein: CASSETGPNTEAFF; CDR3 DNA: TGTGCCAGCAGCGAAACAGGGCCGAACACTGAAGCTTTCTTT
J gene: TRBJ2-4; V gene: TRBV18; clone size: .; D gene: TRBD2; CDR3 protein: CASSRPTSGGSAKNIQYF; CDR3 DNA: TGTGCCAGCTCACGCCCGACTAGCGGGGGCTCAGCCAAAAACATTCAGTACTTC
J gene: TRBJ1-3; V gene: TRBV6-1; clone size: .; D gene: .; CDR3 protein: CATLSRAGNTIYF; CDR3 DNA: TGTGCCACCCTTTCTAGGGCTGGAAACACCATATATTTT
J gene: TRBJ1-3; V gene: TRBV5-6; clone size: .; D gene: .; CDR3 protein: CASSLEGRGNTIYF; CDR3 DNA: TGTGCCAGCAGCTTGGAAGGGAGGGGAAACACCATATATTTT
J gene: TRBJ2-6; V gene: TRBV5-6; clone size: .; D gene: .; CDR3 protein: CASSPDIPAGANVLTF; CDR3 DNA: TGTGCCAGCAGCCCGGACATCCCGGCTGGGGCCAACGTCCTGACTTTC
J gene: TRBJ1-5; V gene: TRBV7-9; clone size: .; D gene: .; CDR3 protein: CASSFLQGQPQHF; CDR3 DNA: TGTGCCAGCAGCTTTCTCCAGGGTCAGCCCCAGCATTTT
J gene: TRBJ2-7; V gene: TRBV9; clone size: .; D gene: .; CDR3 protein: CASSVGILSRGPYEQYF; CDR3 DNA: TGTGCCAGCAGCGTAGGCATTTTATCGCGGGGTCCCTACGAGCAGTACTTC
J gene: TRBJ1-1; V gene: TRBV14; clone size: .; D gene: .; CDR3 protein: CASSQVGRTEAFF; CDR3 DNA: TGTGCCAGCAGCCAAGTCGGTCGGACTGAAGCTTTCTTT
J gene: TRBJ1-2; V gene: TRBV7-9; clone size: once; D gene: .; CDR3 protein: CASSSTGTNGYTF; CDR3 DNA: TGTGCCAGCAGCTCTACAGGGACTAATGGCTACACCTTC
J gene: TRBJ2-7; V gene: TRBV7-4; clone size: .; D gene: .; CDR3 protein: CASSFGGIRAYEQYF; CDR3 DNA: TGTGCCAGCAGCTTCGGGGGAATACGAGCCTACGAGCAGTACTTC
J gene: TRBJ1-1; V gene: TRBV5-4; clone size: .; D gene: .; CDR3 protein: CASSLGGSISDTEAFF; CDR3 DNA: TGTGCCAGCAGCTTGGGGGGTTCTATATCAGACACTGAAGCTTTCTTT
J gene: TRBJ2-7; V gene: TRBV4-2; clone size: once; D gene: TRBD2; CDR3 protein: CASSQDLAGGQYEQYF; CDR3 DNA: TGTGCCAGCAGCCAAGATCTAGCGGGGGGGCAGTACGAGCAGTACTTC
J gene: TRBJ1-2; V gene: TRBV9; clone size: .; D gene: .; CDR3 protein: CASSLLDQGPGGGYTF; CDR3 DNA: TGTGCCAGCAGCCTCTTAGACCAAGGGCCCGGCGGTGGCTACACCTTC
J gene: TRBJ1-2; V gene: TRBV29-1; clone size: .; D gene: TRBD1; CDR3 protein: CSAQPRGDYGYTF; CDR3 DNA: TGCAGCGCTCAACCCAGGGGGGACTATGGCTACACCTTC
J gene: TRBJ1-4; V gene: TRBV19; clone size: .; D gene: .; CDR3 protein: CASSITSMGHPNEKLFF; CDR3 DNA: TGTGCCAGTAGTATAACTTCGATGGGACACCCTAATGAAAAACTGTTTTTT
J gene: TRBJ1-2; V gene: TRBV6-5; clone size: .; D gene: TRBD1; CDR3 protein: CASSRGGDRGKGYTF; CDR3 DNA: TGTGCCAGCAGTCGGGGGGGGGACAGGGGCAAGGGCTACACCTTC
J gene: TRBJ2-5; V gene: TRBV5-4; clone size: .; D gene: .; CDR3 protein: CASSSLEGQETQYF; CDR3 DNA: TGTGCCAGCAGCTCGCTTGAGGGCCAAGAGACCCAGTACTTC
J gene: TRBJ2-6; V gene: TRBV19; clone size: .; D gene: .; CDR3 protein: CASSPRTGANVLTF; CDR3 DNA: TGTGCCAGTAGTCCGAGGACTGGGGCCAACGTCCTGACTTTC
J gene: TRBJ1-5; V gene: TRBV19; clone size: once; D gene: .; CDR3 protein: CASSIIGGQPQHF; CDR3 DNA: TGTGCCAGTAGTATTATAGGAGGCCAGCCCCAGCATTTT
J gene: TRBJ2-2; V gene: TRBV4-2; clone size: .; D gene: TRBD2; CDR3 protein: CASSQDHGAGGGTGELFF; CDR3 DNA: TGTGCCAGCAGCCAAGATCATGGGGCGGGGGGCGGGACCGGGGAGCTGTTTTTT
J gene: TRBJ2-7; V gene: TRBV21-1; clone size: .; D gene: .; CDR3 protein: CASSPQRGFSSYEQYF; CDR3 DNA: TGTGCCAGCAGCCCTCAGCGGGGGTTCAGCTCCTACGAGCAGTACTTC
J gene: TRBJ1-3; V gene: TRBV27; clone size: .; D gene: TRBD1; CDR3 protein: CASGPTGGSGNTIYF; CDR3 DNA: TGTGCCAGCGGACCCACAGGGGGCTCTGGAAACACCATATATTTT
J gene: TRBJ2-3; V gene: TRBV19; clone size: .; D gene: TRBD1; CDR3 protein: CASSIRQGIDTQYF; CDR3 DNA: TGTGCCAGTAGTATAAGACAGGGAATAGATACGCAGTATTTT
J gene: TRBJ1-1; V gene: TRBV5-5; clone size: .; D gene: .; CDR3 protein: CASSLGADTEAFF; CDR3 DNA: TGTGCCAGCAGCTTGGGAGCGGACACTGAAGCTTTCTTT
J gene: TRBJ1-3; V gene: TRBV6-1; clone size: .; D gene: .; CDR3 protein: CASSAVSLRGSGNTIYF; CDR3 DNA: TGTGCCAGCAGTGCCGTCTCCCTGAGGGGATCCGGAAACACCATATATTTT